A selection of T cell receptor beta chains follows, all from one sample in a study of blood T cells in healthy people across ages. TCRdb independently ran MiXCR on the 5' RACE reads; one entry per CDR3 protein. The repertoire holds over 600,000 distinct CDR3 sequences, with about 45% as singletons. Sequenced sample: blood. These receptors came from a man older than 75 in good health. Each CDR3 is given with its conserved first and last residue. The D gene is left open where the match is weak. Clone size is stated in some rows and not others, as once, few, many or a class when expanded.

TRBJ1-5	NA	16	TRBV7-2	NA	TGTGCCAGCACCCTAGGGTCCCCGGGTCCGAATCAGCCCCAGCATTTT	CASTLGSPGPNQPQHF
TRBJ2-7	NA	16	TRBV9	TRBD1	TGTGCCAGCAGCCTTTACACCGGGACAGGTTACTACGAGCAGTACTTC	CASSLYTGTGYYEQYF
TRBJ1-2	NA	13	TRBV28	TRBD1	TGTGCCAGTCAGGGGGAGACTAACTATGGCTACACCTTC	CASQGETNYGYTF
TRBJ2-7	NA	17	TRBV5-1	TRBD2	TGCGCCAGCAGCTTGATAGGAGAGCGGGAGGACTACAATGAGCAGTACTTC	CASSLIGEREDYNEQYF
TRBJ2-3	NA	15	TRBV7-3	TRBD2	TGTGCCAGCAGCTTAGAAGCGGGGGGGCGCCGTACGCAGTATTTT	CASSLEAGGRRTQYF
TRBJ2-3	NA	15	TRBV4-1	NA	TGCGCCAGCAGCCAAGAGCAACTCTCCGGGGATACGCAGTATTTT	CASSQEQLSGDTQYF
TRBJ1-6	NA	15	TRBV28	NA	TGTGCCAGCAGTTTATCCGCGGGGTTTAATTCACCCCTCCACTTT	CASSLSAGFNSPLHF
TRBJ2-5	few	14	TRBV7-2	NA	TGTGCCAGCAGCCGAGGCAGGTACCAAGAGACCCAGTACTTC	CASSRGRYQETQYF
TRBJ1-2	NA	14	TRBV5-1	TRBD1	TGCGCCAGCGCGGAGGGACAGGGCTCCTATGGCTACACCTTC	CASAEGQGSYGYTF
TRBJ2-7	few	14	TRBV27	NA	TGTGCCAGCAGTTTATCTAGGAGATCCTACGAGCAGTACTTC	CASSLSRRSYEQYF
TRBJ2-5	NA	19	TRBV21-1	NA	TGTGCCAGCAGCAAAGTTGTGGCCGCCCTCACGTTCTACCAAGAGACCCAGTACTTC	CASSKVVAALTFYQETQYF
TRBJ2-1	NA	13	TRBV12-3/TRBV12-4	NA	TGTGCCTGCAATCCTGGGACGGGCAATGAGCAGTTCTTC	CACNPGTGNEQFF
TRBJ2-7	few	13	TRBV29-1	NA	TGCAGCGTTTCGACAGGATACTCCTACGAGCAGTACTTC	CSVSTGYSYEQYF
TRBJ2-2	NA	15	TRBV5-1	NA	TGCGCCAGCAGCTTACAAGCGGGCCCCACCGGGGAGCTGTTTTTT	CASSLQAGPTGELFF
TRBJ1-4	once	12	TRBV2	NA	TGTGCCAGCAAAGTCAGGGGAGAAAAACTGTTTTTT	CASKVRGEKLFF
TRBJ2-7	NA	13	TRBV25-1	NA	TGTGCCAGCAGTGAGGTGGCAGCCCTCGAGCAGTACTTC	CASSEVAALEQYF
TRBJ2-3	few	16	TRBV5-1	NA	TGCGCCAGCAGCCCGAAAATGGGCGGAAACCTAGATACGCAGTATTTT	CASSPKMGGNLDTQYF
TRBJ2-6	few	18	TRBV20-1	TRBD1	TGCAGTGCATCCGCTTTACAGGGGATGGGCTCTGGGGCCAACGTCCTGACTTTC	CSASALQGMGSGANVLTF
TRBJ1-5	NA	13	TRBV20-1	NA	TGCAGTGCTAGAGGACAGCCGGGGCAGCCCCAGCATTTT	CSARGQPGQPQHF
TRBJ1-5	NA	14	TRBV5-1	NA	TGCGCCAGCAGCTTGCGTCCGGGGCCTCAGCCCCAGCATTTT	CASSLRPGPQPQHF
TRBJ2-2	once	16	TRBV7-2	NA	TGTGCCAGCAGCTTTTTTGGGACTCTAAACACCGGGGAGCTGTTTTTT	CASSFFGTLNTGELFF
TRBJ2-4	NA	11	TRBV7-9	TRBD1	TGTGCCAGCAGCTTAACAGGGGTCCAGTACTTC	CASSLTGVQYF
TRBJ2-7	NA	14	TRBV4-2	NA	TGTGCCAGCAGCAGGGCCGGGCCATCCTACGAGCAGTACTTC	CASSRAGPSYEQYF
TRBJ2-1	NA	15	TRBV6-5	TRBD1	TGTGCCAGCACCCGAGACAGGGGGAGGACTAATGAGCAGTTCTTC	CASTRDRGRTNEQFF
TRBJ2-3	few	14	TRBV29-1	NA	TGCAGCGTTGAAGATAATTGGGATACGGATACGCAGTATTTT	CSVEDNWDTDTQYF
TRBJ2-1	few	15	TRBV3-1	TRBD2	TGTGCCAGCAGCCAGGCTAGCGGGCTGGGGAATGAGCAGTTCTTC	CASSQASGLGNEQFF
TRBJ2-1	NA	14	TRBV7-9	NA	TGTGCCAGCAGCTTGGAGGGAGCCTTTCCCAACCAGTTCTTC	CASSLEGAFPNQFF
TRBJ2-3	many	14	TRBV7-3	NA	TGTGCCAGCAGCTTTGGCTTCGACACAGATACGCAGTATTTT	CASSFGFDTDTQYF
TRBJ2-3	few	17	TRBV6-6	NA	TGTGCCAGCAGCCCCAGGGCCCAAGCGCCGAGCACAGATACGCAGTATTTT	CASSPRAQAPSTDTQYF
TRBJ2-4	NA	12	TRBV7-3	NA	TGTGCCAGCAGCCCTAACGACTACGGGCAGTACTTC	CASSPNDYGQYF
TRBJ1-4	NA	16	TRBV12-3/TRBV12-4	NA	TGTGCCAGCAGTTTTCAGGGTGCCGCGGTAGTTGAAAAACTGTTTTTT	CASSFQGAAVVEKLFF
TRBJ1-2	NA	13	TRBV29-1	TRBD1	TGCAGCGTTGGCCCCGGACAGGGGGACGGCTACACCTTC	CSVGPGQGDGYTF
TRBJ2-5	few	14	TRBV7-2	NA	TGTGCCAGCAGCTTAGATGGGACTTCAGAGACCCAGTACTTC	CASSLDGTSETQYF
TRBJ1-5	few	16	TRBV6-6	NA	TGTGCCAGCAGTTCATTATGGGGCATGAGCAATCAGCCCCAGCATTTT	CASSSLWGMSNQPQHF
TRBJ2-3	NA	14	TRBV20-1	NA	TGCAGTGCTACTCCGGGTAGCGGCACAGATACGCAGTATTTT	CSATPGSGTDTQYF
TRBJ2-3	once	14	TRBV9	NA	TGTGCCAGCAGCCTCGCGGAATCCACAGATATGCAGTATTTT	CASSLAESTDMQYF
TRBJ2-5	NA	15	TRBV6-4	TRBD2	TGTGCCAGCAGCTTACTAGCGGGGTGGGGCAATGAGCAGTACTTC	CASSLLAGWGNEQYF
TRBJ2-7	NA	12	TRBV10-3	NA	TGTGCCATCGGTGCTCGGGAGTACGAGCAGTACTTC	CAIGAREYEQYF
TRBJ2-3	NA	15	TRBV12-3/TRBV12-4	NA	TGTGCCAGCAGTGCGAACAGGGCAAGCACAGATACGCAGTATTTT	CASSANRASTDTQYF
TRBJ1-2	NA	13	TRBV6-5	TRBD1	TGTGCCAGCAGTTACGGAGGGGGCCGTGGCTACACCTTC	CASSYGGGRGYTF
TRBJ2-5	NA	15	TRBV6-1	TRBD2	TGTGCCAGCAGTCAACTAGCGGGAGATCGGGAGACCCAGTACTTC	CASSQLAGDRETQYF
TRBJ2-2	many	16	TRBV5-1	NA	TGCGCCAGCAGCTTGGAGTCAGGGTCCGGCACCGGGGAGCTGTTTTTT	CASSLESGSGTGELFF
TRBJ2-1	once	15	TRBV28	TRBD2	TGTGCCAGCAGGCGCAGCGGGAACGGCAACAATGAGCAGTTCTTC	CASRRSGNGNNEQFF
TRBJ2-1	NA	15	TRBV24-1	TRBD2	TGTGCCACCAGTGATGCGGGGGGAGCGGTCAATGAGCAGTTCTTC	CATSDAGGAVNEQFF